The entry below describes one T cell receptor beta chain. The sample comes from a study of human thymus T cells. Per the germline V gene, CDR1 is MGHRA and CDR2 is YSYEKL. Trimming removed 3 bases from V and 3 bases from J, with 12 bases in between. This CDR3 is 15 amino acids long. Produced via immunoSEQ multiplex PCR; TCRdb's table is partial and in-frame only. The table includes approximately 46,000 clones, 85% to 95% detected once. Sequencing used blood. The chain carries TRBV4-1 and TRBJ1-3; no clear D gene. The clonotype originates from a girl in the first two years of life with a congenital heart defect but otherwise immunologically healthy. DNA of the CDR3: TGCGCCAGCAGCCACCGGAAGGTAGATGGAAACACCATATATTTT. Translation: CASSHRKVDGNTIYF.